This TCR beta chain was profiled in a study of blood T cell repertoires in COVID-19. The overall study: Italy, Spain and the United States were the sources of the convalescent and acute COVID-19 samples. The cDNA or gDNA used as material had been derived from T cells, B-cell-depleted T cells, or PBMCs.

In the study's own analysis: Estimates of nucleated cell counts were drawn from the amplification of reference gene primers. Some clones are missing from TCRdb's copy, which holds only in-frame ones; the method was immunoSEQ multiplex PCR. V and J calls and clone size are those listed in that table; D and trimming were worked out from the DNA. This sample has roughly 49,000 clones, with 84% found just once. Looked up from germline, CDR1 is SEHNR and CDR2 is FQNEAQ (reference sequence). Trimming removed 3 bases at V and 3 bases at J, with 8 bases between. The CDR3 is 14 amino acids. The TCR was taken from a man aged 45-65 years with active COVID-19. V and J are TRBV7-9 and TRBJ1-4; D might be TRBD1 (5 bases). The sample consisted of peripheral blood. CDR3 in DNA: TGTGCCAGCAGCTTTCGACAGTCTAATGAAAAACTGTTTTTT. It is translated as CASSFRQSNEKLFF.